The 19 T cell receptor beta chains reported below all come from one sample, sequenced in a study of siplizumab effects on memory and regulatory T cells (dated by TCRdb to the late 2010s). Libraries were prepared through the immunoSEQ multiplex PCR assay. TCRdb took this table from immuneACCESS and kept in-frame rearrangements with V and J called. Such tables lack part of the clones; where checked against another copy, unresolved V genes explain under half of the gap, and the rest is unexplained. The sample yields 70,000 to 95,000 clones; roughly 93% were counted once. Over 5% of the sample comes from the top ten. Sequenced input: CD8+ T cells sorted from blood. The receptors were sampled from a human donor in good health.

The V and J genes are TRBV20-1 and TRBJ2-1; D is unresolved. From germline, CDR1 is DFQATT and CDR2 SNEGSKA (reference sequence). Trimming removed 4 bases at V and 5 bases at J, with 3 bases between. The CDR3 has 10 residues. CDR3 sequence reads: CSAIHNEQFF. The CDR3 nucleotides are TGCAGTGCTATCCACAATGAGCAGTTCTTC.

The V and J genes are TRBV4-1 and TRBJ2-5, with 9 nucleotides matching TRBD2. The germline V gene encodes CDR1 MGHRA and CDR2 YSYEKL. The J segment lost 3 bases and the V segment lost 0 bases, leaving 11 bases of the junction unmatched. This CDR3 contains 18 residues. The DNA for the CDR3 is TGCGCCAGCAGCCAAGATGACGAGGAGCGGGGGGTAGAAGAGACCCAGTACTTC. It encodes CASSQDDEERGVEETQYF.

The chain links TRBV9 to TRBJ2-2, with D perhaps matching TRBD2 (6 bases). Germline CDR1 is SGDLS and CDR2 is YYNGEE. This CDR3 is 17 amino acids long. Trimming cost V 3 bases and J 5 bases, with 20 bases left between them. The CDR3 DNA reads TGTGCCAGCAGCGGACAGTCGTTTCGGGGGAGTACCGGGGAGCTGTTTTTT. Its translation is CASSGQSFRGSTGELFF.

CDR3 residues: CASSRDYSTDTQYF. DNA for the CDR3: TGTGCCAGCAGCCGGGACTATTCAACAGATACGCAGTATTTT. The chain couples TRBV5-4 to TRBJ2-3; TRBD2 matches at 7 bases. Germline trimming cut 4 bases from V and 3 bases from J; bases unmatched to any gene: 5. Germline V gives CDR1 SGHNT, CDR2 YYREEE (reference sequence). The CDR3 has 14 amino acids.

The V call is TRBV27, the J call TRBJ2-1; D is unclear. The V gene's germline CDR1 is MNHEY and CDR2 SMNVEV (reference sequence). This CDR3 region has 15 residues. Trimming took off 2 bases at V and 2 bases at J, with 10 bases between the two ends. CDR3 sequence: CASSLRTSAYNEQFF. For the CDR3, the DNA is TGTGCCAGCAGTTTAAGGACCTCCGCCTACAATGAGCAGTTCTTC.

This clone was counted only a few times. This sequence joins TRBV19 and TRBJ2-7; D remains unclear. Germline CDR1 reads LNHDA; CDR2 reads SQIVND (reference sequence). There are 14 residues in the CDR3. Between the trimmed V and J ends, which lost 2 bases and 1 base, there was a span of 9 bases. The CDR3 sequence: CASSITGDSYEQYF. CDR3 nucleotides: TGTGCCAGTAGTATAACTGGGGATTCCTACGAGCAGTACTTC.

The gene calls are TRBV2 and TRBJ2-1; D is possibly TRBD2 (5 bases). Between the trimmed V and J ends, which lost 6 bases and 5 bases, there was a span of 14 bases. The CDR3 is 14 residues long. Looked up from germline, CDR1 is SNHLY and CDR2 is FYNNEI. The CDR3 sequence: CASSSSDWNNEQFF. The CDR3 coding sequence is TGTGCCAGCAGCTCGTCGGACTGGAACAATGAGCAGTTCTTC.

The chain uses TRBV6-1 and TRBJ1-1, with D unclear. CDR1 and CDR2 (germline): MNHNS, SASEGT. This CDR3 region has 12 residues. Deletions cut 6 bases from V and 3 bases from J, with 8 bases between. CDR3 coding DNA: TGTGCCAGCAGCCGCAGCTACACTGAAGCTTTCTTT. It encodes CASSRSYTEAFF.

V and J are TRBV5-1 and TRBJ2-1, with 7 bases matching TRBD2. Germline V gene sequence: CDR1 SGHRS, CDR2 YFSETQ. CDR3 size: 13 residues. V shed 7 bases, J shed 0 bases, and the junction held 1 base outside the gene matches. The CDR3 protein is CASSGGSYNEQFF. For the CDR3, the DNA is TGCGCCAGCTCGGGGGGCTCCTACAATGAGCAGTTCTTC.

The rearrangement joins TRBV27 to TRBJ2-7; a weak D match, TRBD1 (6 bases). Germline CDR1 MNHEY, CDR2 SMNVEV (reference sequence). This CDR3 region has 13 residues. V lost 5 bases and J 2 bases, leaving 10 bases between the germline ends. CDR3 loop: CASSLGAAYEQYF. The CDR3, as DNA: TGTGCCAGCAGTCTGGGGGCGGCCTACGAGCAGTACTTC.

The chain joins TRBV4-1 to TRBJ1-2; D gene unclear. Germline lookup yields CDR1 MGHRA and CDR2 YSYEKL. The CDR3 is made up of 15 amino acids. With 4 bases removed from V and 2 bases from J, the gap between germline ends came to 14 bases. The chain's CDR3 is CASSPLTGGNYGYTF. As DNA, the CDR3 is TGCGCCAGCAGCCCCCTAACGGGTGGGAACTATGGCTACACCTTC.

The rearrangement joins TRBV13 to TRBJ2-3, with TRBD2 matching 9 bases. CDR3 length: 16 amino acids. Trimming took 2 bases from V and 5 from J; bases not matched to a gene: 8. CDR1 and CDR2 from the germline V gene are PRHDT and FYEKMQ (reference sequence). The CDR3 here is CASSLQPSGAGDTQYF. In DNA form, the CDR3 reads TGTGCCAGCAGCTTACAGCCTAGCGGGGCCGGAGATACGCAGTATTTT.

The V and J genes are TRBV6-5 and TRBJ1-4, with D hard to call. The CDR3 is made up of 11 amino acids. The V gene lost 2 bases and the J gene lost 6 bases, with 1 base spanning the gap. Germline V gene sequence: CDR1 MNHEY, CDR2 SVGAGI. CDR3 protein: CASSYDEKLFF. For the CDR3, the DNA is TGTGCCAGCAGTTACGATGAAAAACTGTTTTTT.

The V and J genes are TRBV5-4 and TRBJ2-1; D may match TRBD1 or TRBD2 (5 bases each). Between the trimmed V and J ends, which lost 1 base and 4 bases, there was a span of 18 bases. The CDR3 has 17 amino acids. In germline, CDR1 is SGHNT, CDR2 YYREEE (reference sequence). CDR3 DNA sequence: TGTGCCAGCAGCTTGCACCTGGGACCATTGACTTACAATGAGCAGTTCTTC. This sequence encodes CASSLHLGPLTYNEQFF. The variable domain in full, completed from reference TRBV5-4 and TRBJ2-1, reads ETGVTQSPTHLIKTRGQQVTLRCSSQSGHNTVSWYQQALGQGPQFIFQYYREEENGRGNFPPRFSGLQFPNYSSELNVNALELDDSALYLCASSLHLGPLTYNEQFFGPGTRLTVL.

The J gene is TRBJ2-7, the V gene TRBV7-8, with TRBD1 as a possible D gene (7 bases). V was pared by 11 bases and J by 3 bases, with 14 bases between. This CDR3 comprises 12 residues. Looked up from germline, CDR1 is SGHVS and CDR2 is FQNEAQ. CDR3 loop: CAGGDSNYEQYF. DNA for the CDR3: TGTGCCGGCGGGGACAGCAACTACGAGCAGTACTTC.

Of note for this clone: Different DNA sequences within this sample yield the same CDR3. J is TRBJ2-7 and V is TRBV9; a weak D match, TRBD1 (5 bases). V was trimmed by 0 bases and J by 1 base, leaving 8 bases between them. Per the germline V gene, CDR1 is SGDLS and CDR2 is YYNGEE. This CDR3 has 14 amino acids. This CDR3 reads CASSVASGSYEQYF. In nucleotides, the CDR3 is TGTGCCAGCAGCGTAGCTTCAGGGTCCTACGAGCAGTACTTC.

The V gene is TRBV10-1, the J gene TRBJ1-2; possibly TRBD1 for D (5 bases). The V gene's germline CDR1 is WNHNN and CDR2 SYGVQD (reference sequence). The CDR3 has 11 residues. The ends were cut back, 9 bases at V and 8 bases at J, with 13 bases in the middle. CDR3 residues: CARTMGGGYTF. DNA for the CDR3: TGCGCCAGGACTATGGGGGGGGGCTACACCTTC.

The rearrangement uses TRBV10-1 and TRBJ1-2; perhaps TRBD1 as D (5 bases). The CDR3 is 12 residues long. Looked up from germline, CDR1 is WNHNN and CDR2 is SYGVQD (reference sequence). V shed 8 bases and J shed 8 bases, with 15 bases lying between them. In nucleotides, the CDR3 is TGCGCCAGCTTGGGGGACCGGGAGGGCTACACCTTC. It specifies CASLGDREGYTF.

The chain uses TRBV7-2 and TRBJ1-2; TRBD1 is a possible D gene (5 bases). The ends were cut back, 1 base at V and 3 bases at J, with 12 bases in the middle. The V gene's germline CDR1 is SGHTA and CDR2 FQGNSA. The CDR3 contains 15 residues. The CDR3 sequence: CASSLETVSYYGYTF. As DNA, the CDR3 is TGTGCCAGCAGCTTAGAGACAGTTTCTTACTATGGCTACACCTTC.